The following is a TCR beta chain sequence with its context. In the study's own analysis: A papillary thyroid cancer distant-metastasis classifier was built from CDR3 differences across clinicopathological groups. With MiXCR, TCRdb reprocessed the PCR reads. The V and J calls reflect TCRdb's pipeline rather than the authors' work. The repertoire consists of roughly 8,000 clones, with 20% to 30% occurring once and the leading ten covering approximately 24%. The data are from a study of metastatic and nonmetastatic thyroid tumors. No treatment of any kind had been given to any patient before thyroid surgery. CDR3 size: 9 residues. CDR1 and CDR2 (germline): SGHVS, FNYEAQ.

The chain uses TRBV7-6 and TRBJ2-3; D is undetermined. The J call could be wrong; TRBJ1-5 is a better fit for the DNA end. This TCR derives from a female donor with papillary thyroid cancer or a benign thyroid nodule (not recorded which). Some clones in this sample may be carry-over from other donors' samples. Sequencing input: tumor tissue. The CDR3, as DNA: TGTGCCAGCAGCATTACGCAGCATTTT. This codes for CASSITQHF.